The sequence of this T cell receptor (beta chain) was determined in a study of blood T cell repertoires in COVID-19 (dated by TCRdb to 2018 to 2021). Broadly, across the study: The collaborator samples originated in the United States, Italy and Spain and spanned the acute and convalescent phases of COVID-19. The repertoires were released in a freely available public database meant as a resource for research on the immune response to SARS-CoV-2. Subjects who had been exposed to COVID-19, were actively infected with it, or had recovered from it provided the deeply sampled blood TCRbeta repertoires that made up the dataset. The material from the prospective study consisted of cDNA or gDNA derived from T cells, B-cell-depleted T cells, or PBMCs. Samples were obtained from the ongoing ImmuneRACE study (first 160 participants) and from approximately 1,200 subjects provided by 6 global collaborators. Sample metadata almost always included a de-identified subject ID, COVID-19 status, age in years and sex. HLA class I and class II types, where available, came from metadata supplied by the sample provider rather than from assay-based typing. The study at large found these results: Clinical and demographic metadata were provided uncurated, with the amount varying by source and participant.

Spanning cysteine to phenylalanine, the CDR3 consists of 15 amino acids. The DNA shown is the 45-base CDR3, in frame from base 1. The germline ends are 10 bases apart after V is trimmed by 0 bases and J by 1 base. In the germline V gene, CDR1 corresponds to KGHSH and CDR2 to LQKENI. For this clone: Its antigen remains undetermined. Base quality data are lacking; no much larger clone is found one base away. Other DNA sequences in the sample encode the same CDR3.

TCRbeta CDR3 regions were amplified from genomic DNA by means of the immunoSEQ Assay, a bias-controlled multiplex PCR. The study's processing was this. The number of nucleated cells in each sample was estimated from the amplification of reference gene primers within the assay. To quantify the absolute abundance of each unique TCRbeta CDR3 rearrangement, sequence reads were collapsed and filtered. For each sample, productive Simpson clonality was calculated by taking the square root of Simpson's diversity index across productive rearrangements. TCRdb re-hosts the immuneACCESS table, in-frame sequences only. Its copies lack some clones; in the studies checked, an unresolved V gene accounts for under half of them, and the cause for the rest is not known. V, J and clone size are those of that table, while D and trimming were read from the DNA. The sample profile shows fewer than 100,000 clones; around 79% of them were found once. The top ten clonotypes cover 24% of the sample.

Each collaborating institution followed its own protocols to collect whole blood in K2EDTA tubes. For TCRbeta analysis, collaborators shipped samples as frozen whole blood, isolated PBMCs, or DNA extracted from either of those sample types. Material: peripheral blood. The chain links TRBV18 with TRBJ2-7, with TRBD1 perhaps the D gene, on 6 matching bases. The sequence came from a human donor in a cohort sampled during active COVID-19. The CDR3 region reads CASSPPTGTSYEQYF. In nucleotides, the sequence is TGTGCCAGCTCACCACCTACAGGGACGTCCTACGAGCAGTACTTC.